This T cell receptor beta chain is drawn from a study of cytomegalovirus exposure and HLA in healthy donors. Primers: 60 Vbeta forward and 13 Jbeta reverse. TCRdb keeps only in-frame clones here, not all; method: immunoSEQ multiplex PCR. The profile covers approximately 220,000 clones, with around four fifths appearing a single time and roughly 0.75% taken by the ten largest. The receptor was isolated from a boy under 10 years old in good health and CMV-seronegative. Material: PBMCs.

The CDR3 nucleotides read TGTGCCAGTAGGCAGGGGGCAACTGAAGCTTTCTTT. Encoded protein: CASRQGATEAFF. The chain links TRBV19 to TRBJ1-1; 8 bases agree with TRBD1. CDR1 LNHDA and CDR2 SQIVND come from the germline V gene (reference sequence). The CDR3 spans 12 residues. Trimming at V came to 6 bases and at J to 5 bases, leaving 2 bases not matched to a gene.